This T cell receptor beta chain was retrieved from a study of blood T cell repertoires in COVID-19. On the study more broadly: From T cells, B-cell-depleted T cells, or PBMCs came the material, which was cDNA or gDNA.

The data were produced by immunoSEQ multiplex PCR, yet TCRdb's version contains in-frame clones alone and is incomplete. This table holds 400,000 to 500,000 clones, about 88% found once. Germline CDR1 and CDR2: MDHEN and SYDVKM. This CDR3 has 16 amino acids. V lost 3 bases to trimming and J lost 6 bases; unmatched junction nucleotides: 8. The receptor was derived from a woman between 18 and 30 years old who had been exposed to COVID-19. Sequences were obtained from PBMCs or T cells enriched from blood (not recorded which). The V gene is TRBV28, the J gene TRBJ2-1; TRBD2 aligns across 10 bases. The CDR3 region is CASSFPLAGNSNEQFF. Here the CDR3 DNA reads TGTGCCAGCAGTTTTCCACTAGCGGGAAACAGCAATGAGCAGTTCTTC. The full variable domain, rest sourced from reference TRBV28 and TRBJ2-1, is DVKVTQSSRYLVKRTGEKVFLECVQDMDHENMFWYRQDPGLGLRLIYFSYDVKMKEKGDIPEGYSVSREKKERFSLILESASTNQTSMYLCASSFPLAGNSNEQFFGPGTRLTVL.